This TCR beta chain is from a study of cytomegalovirus exposure and HLA in healthy donors. Study details: The early release's HLA-typed donors yielded approximately 85 million unique TCRs.

Findings and caveats of the study: Sequencing artifact likely explains a cluster of highly shared sequence variants. In a later analysis, common viral pathogens appeared linked to several of the most significant clusters.

Researchers ran the PCR with 60 Vbeta and 13 Jbeta primers. Method: immunoSEQ multiplex PCR; TCRdb's copy keeps in-frame clones and lacks some. The table includes 100,000 to 130,000 clones, approximately 84% detected once. This clone was recorded many times. Its antigen is not known. V shed 8 bases and J 2 bases; nucleotides not matched to a gene: 10. Germline V gene sequence: CDR1 MNHNS, CDR2 SASEGT. The CDR3 runs 15 residues. The chain joins TRBV6-1 to TRBJ2-7; 9 bases are shared with TRBD1. This TCR was recovered from a man younger than 40 in good health and CMV-seronegative. Material for sequencing was PBMCs. CDR3 sequence: CASGLDTGGAYEQYF. The CDR3 DNA reads TGTGCCAGCGGGTTAGATACAGGGGGCGCCTACGAGCAGTACTTC.